What follows are 25 T cell receptor beta chains derived from one specimen sequenced in a study of T cell clonality in common variable immunodeficiency. Clones were sequenced by immunoSEQ multiplex PCR, and TCRdb holds only the in-frame ones, with some missing. Observed in the sample are approximately 46,000 clones, none of them singletons. The material sequenced was peripheral blood mononuclear cells. Source of these receptors: a person aged 18 to 75 in good health.

This clone was seen many times. The sequenced fragment ends 3 residues before the CDR3 boundary, so the rest is inferred from the germline J gene. The V gene is TRBV18, the J gene TRBJ1-2, with TRBD1 matching over 8 bases. The CDR3 loop spans 13 amino acids. The germline gives CDR1 KGHSH, CDR2 LQKENI. V shed 4 bases and J 3 bases; nucleotides not matched to a gene: 1. The CDR3 spells CASSLQGDYGYTF. The CDR3 bases that were read are TGTGCCAGCTCACTACAGGGGGACTATGGC.

Regarding this clone: The observed sequence ends 3 residues before the CDR3 terminus, with the missing tail filled in from the germline J gene. This chain joins TRBV7-2 and TRBJ1-1; possibly TRBD1 for D (5 bases). Germline V gene lookup returns CDR1 SGHTA and CDR2 FQGNSA. This CDR3 spans 13 amino acids. CDR3 in amino acids: CASSQQVQETAFF. The part of the CDR3 DNA that was read is TGTGCCAGCAGCCAACAGGTTCAAGAGACC.

This clone was picked up a small number of times. Coverage ceases 3 residues before the CDR3 finishes, and the germline J gene fills in the end. The chain is built from TRBV2 and TRBJ2-2, with TRBD1 identical over 7 bases. CDR1 and CDR2 from the germline V gene are SNHLY and FYNNEI. This CDR3 has 16 residues. CDR3: CASRGPGTATNEKLFF. The part of the CDR3 DNA that was read is TGTGCCAGCAGGGGTCCCGGGACAGCAACTAATGAAAAG.

In this sample, this clone turned up many times. Sequencing ends 3 residues short of the CDR3 end; the germline J gene provides the rest. The genes are TRBV6-2 or TRBV6-3 and TRBJ2-3; 10 bases match TRBD2. CDR3 size: 14 residues. Germline V gene lookup returns CDR1 MNHEY and CDR2 SVGEGT. V lost 2 bases and J lost 4; bases outside the gene matches: 0. The CDR3 DNA, read in part, is TGTGCCAGCAGTTACAGCGGGGGGGCAGATACG. Protein sequence: CASSYSGGADT. The complete CDR3 protein is CASSYSGGADTQYF.

This clone was picked up a small number of times. Read data end 3 residues before the CDR3 end; the end is taken from the germline J gene. V usage is TRBV18 and J usage is TRBJ1-5, with 10 bases matching TRBD1. Germline V gene lookup returns CDR1 KGHSH and CDR2 LQKENI. V gave up 6 bases and J gave up 2 bases; unmatched junction bases: 1. The CDR3 contains 14 residues. The CDR3 here is CASSGTGGNQPQHF. CDR3 DNA, as far as it was read: TGTGCCAGCTCCGGGACAGGGGGCAATCAGCCC.

This clone occurred many times. The read comes to an end 3 residues before the CDR3 does, leaving the germline J gene to fill in the end. The chain is built from TRBV20-1 and TRBJ2-7; tentative D call: TRBD1 (5 bases). Germline V gives CDR1 DFQATT, CDR2 SNEGSKA (reference sequence). Trimming shortened V by 5 bases and J by 6 bases, and 20 bases separated the two germline ends. The CDR3 covers 14 residues. This CDR3 reads CSARRVRGEREQYF. Partial CDR3 DNA: TGCAGTGCTCGCAGGGTCCGAGGAGAGCGCGAG.

This clone was observed at least ten times. The CDR3 end is not reached by the read, which stops 3 residues before it; the germline J gene fills it in. V gene TRBV19 combines with J gene TRBJ1-2; possible D gene TRBD1, 5 bases. Looked up from germline, CDR1 is LNHDA and CDR2 is SQIVND (reference sequence). The CDR3 loop spans 12 amino acids. The sequenced CDR3 bases are TGTGCCAGTAGTATAGGCGCGGGGCAC. It translates to CASSIGAGH. The complete CDR3 reads CASSIGAGHYTF.

This clone has just a few counts. The CDR3 extends 3 residues past the end of the read, so its final part is completed from the germline J gene. J is TRBJ2-7 and V is TRBV7-9; perhaps TRBD2 as D (6 bases). The CDR3 totals 14 residues. Germline V lookup: CDR1 SEHNR, CDR2 FQNEAQ (reference sequence). Trimming cost V 4 bases and J 0 bases, with 10 bases left between them. The CDR3 DNA, read in part, is TGTGCCAGCAGCTGGCGGGAAAGCTCCTACGAG. Encoded protein: CASSWRESSYE. The full-length CDR3 reads as CASSWRESSYEQYF.

There are many counts of this clone. The read stops 3 residues short of the end of the CDR3; the missing end is completed from the germline J gene. The chain is built from TRBV20-1 and TRBJ2-3, with 9 bases identical to TRBD1. The germline V gene encodes CDR1 DFQATT and CDR2 SNEGSKA (reference sequence). This CDR3 contains 13 residues. The CDR3 DNA, read in part, is TGCAGTGCTAGTGGGGGACAGGGAGAGACG. This encodes CSASGGQGET. The full CDR3 protein is CSASGGQGETQYF.

A word on this clone: The CDR3 end is not reached by the read, which stops 3 residues before it; the germline J gene fills it in. V and J are TRBV7-6 and TRBJ2-5; 9 positions match TRBD2. CDR1 and CDR2 (germline): SGHVS, FNYEAQ. With 1 base clipped from V and 5 bases from J, the junction kept 5 bases outside the gene matches. This CDR3 comprises 15 residues. The CDR3 sequence is CASSLEAGGPETQYF. The sequenced part of the CDR3 DNA is TGTGCCAGCAGCTTAGAAGCGGGGGGACCGGAGACC.

This clone was seen ten or more times. Read sequence stops 3 residues before the CDR3 end, and the germline J gene provides the missing end. V is TRBV6-1 and J is TRBJ2-6, with TRBD2 matching over 8 bases. Germline-derived CDR1 and CDR2 are MNHNS and SASEGT. J was trimmed by 2 bases and V by 4 bases; bases with no gene match: 4. This CDR3 comprises 16 residues. CDR3 protein: CASSGVAGTGANVLTF. Partial CDR3 DNA: TGTGCCAGCAGTGGGGTAGCGGGAACTGGGGCCAACGTC.

About this clone itself: The CDR3 extends 3 residues past the end of the read, so its final part is completed from the germline J gene. The chain has TRBV6-2 or TRBV6-3 and TRBJ2-4, with D possibly being TRBD2 (6 bases). The CDR3 runs to 13 residues. The germline CDR1 and CDR2 sequences are MNHEY and SVGEGT. The CDR3 sequence: CASVGLAGNGQYF. The DNA read from the CDR3 is TGTGCCAGCGTCGGCTTGGCGGGAAATGGT.

This clone was seen repeatedly, ten times or more. The read terminates 3 residues ahead of where the CDR3 ends, so the germline J gene completes it. V gene TRBV4-1 combines with J gene TRBJ2-2, with D perhaps matching TRBD1 (6 bases). Germline loops: CDR1 MGHRA, CDR2 YSYEKL. V was shortened by 5 bases and J by 2 bases, with 9 bases between the two germline ends. There are 14 residues in the CDR3. CDR3 bases read: TGCGCCAGCAGCGGGGGCCGAAACACCGGGGAG. This gives the protein CASSGGRNTGE. The CDR3, in full, reads CASSGGRNTGELFF.

This clone was observed at least ten times. The read terminates 3 residues ahead of where the CDR3 ends, so the germline J gene completes it. The chain has TRBV6-1 and TRBJ2-7; perhaps TRBD1 as D (5 bases). Trimming stripped 1 base from V and 5 bases from J, with 18 bases between. The CDR3 covers 16 residues. CDR1 and CDR2 (germline): MNHNS, SASEGT. CDR3 in amino acids: CASSEGQGRWSDEQYF. The CDR3 DNA, read in part, is TGTGCCAGCAGTGAAGGGCAGGGAAGATGGTCGGACGAG.

This clone was counted at least ten times. The CDR3 end is not reached by the read, which stops 3 residues before it; the germline J gene fills it in. The chain recombines TRBV19 with TRBJ2-7; 9 bases are a match to TRBD1. The CDR3 is 16 residues long. Germline CDR1 is LNHDA and CDR2 is SQIVND (reference sequence). J was trimmed by 4 bases and V by 6 bases; bases with no gene match: 13. The CDR3 is CASSRDFGDRVYEQYF. CDR3 bases read: TGTGCCAGTAGCCGCGATTTTGGGGACAGGGTTTACGAG. Looking up the rest from reference TRBV19 and TRBJ2-7 gives the full variable domain: DGGITQSPKYLFRKEGQNVTLSCEQNLNHDAMYWYRQDPGQGLRLIYYSQIVNDFQKGDIAEGYSVSREKKESFPLTVTSAQKNPTAFYLCASSRDFGDRVYEQYFGPGTRLTVT.

This clone came up many times. Read coverage stops 3 residues before the CDR3 terminus; the germline J gene supplies the remainder. The chain links TRBV12-3 or TRBV12-4 to TRBJ2-1; TRBD2 is a possible D gene (5 bases). The CDR3 is 13 amino acids. Trimming removed 6 bases at V and 8 bases at J, with 14 bases between. The covered CDR3 bases are TGTGCCAGCAGCTCGGGGATTAGTGATGAG. Amino acid sequence: CASSSGISDE. The full CDR3 is CASSSGISDEQFF.

The table lists this clone with many counts. CDR3 DNA (partial): TGTGCCAGCAGCTGGGGGACAGGGCAAGAGACC. Its protein product is CASSWGTGQET. In full, the CDR3 is CASSWGTGQETQYF. V gene TRBV5-8 combines with J gene TRBJ2-5, with TRBD1 matching over 9 bases. The read terminates 3 residues ahead of where the CDR3 ends, so the germline J gene completes it. The junction had 2 bases not matched to a gene; V was cut back by 3 bases and J by 2 bases. The CDR3 has 14 amino acids. Germline V gene data show CDR1 as SGHTS and CDR2 as YDEGEE.

There are many counts of this clone. The sequence runs out 3 residues before the end of the CDR3; the remainder is reconstructed from the germline J gene. The gene calls are TRBV3-1 (or the pseudogene TRBV3-2) and TRBJ1-4, with D tentatively TRBD1 (5 bases). The CDR3 is 15 residues long. Trimming pared 2 bases from V and 8 bases from J, leaving 15 bases between. Germline CDR1 and CDR2: LGHDT and YNNKEL (reference sequence). The part of the CDR3 DNA that was read is TGTGCCAGCAGCCAATCAATGCAGGGTTACGAAAAA. Amino acids: CASSQSMQGYEK. The whole CDR3 protein reads CASSQSMQGYEKLFF.

This clone was recorded at least ten times. The CDR3 end falls 3 residues outside the read, so it is completed with the germline J gene. The rearrangement joins TRBV20-1 to TRBJ1-2, with 8 bases matching TRBD1. After removal of 0 bases from V and 4 bases from J, the junction contained 13 bases not matched to a gene. The CDR3 contains 17 residues. Germline V gives CDR1 DFQATT, CDR2 SNEGSKA (reference sequence). This chain's CDR3 is CSARDLQGQATRYGYTF. The sequenced CDR3 bases are TGCAGTGCTAGAGATCTTCAGGGACAGGCGACGCGCTATGGC.

This clone was seen only a few times. The read ends 3 residues early relative to the CDR3; the germline J gene fills the gap. V and J are TRBV6-1 and TRBJ2-3, with D perhaps matching TRBD2 (5 bases). Germline CDR1 is MNHNS and CDR2 is SASEGT. The length of the CDR3 is 14 residues. The CDR3 bases that were read are TGTGCCAGCAGTGGGGAAGGCGGGCAAGAGACG. It codes for CASSGEGGQET. The CDR3, in full, reads CASSGEGGQETQYF.

This clone was detected ten times or more. The CDR3 is cut off 3 residues early in the read; its end comes from the germline J gene. The chain couples TRBV7-8 to TRBJ1-5, with D possibly matching TRBD1 (5 bases). This CDR3 is 14 amino acids long. Germline lookup yields CDR1 SGHVS and CDR2 FQNEAQ. The V gene lost 3 bases and the J gene lost 9 bases, with 15 bases spanning the gap. The sequenced CDR3 bases are TGTGCCAGCAGCTTCCGGGAGCAGGGTCGGCCC. Its translation: CASSFREQGRP. The full CDR3 protein reads CASSFREQGRPQHF.

This clone was counted at least ten times. The read gets to within 3 residues of the CDR3 end, and the germline J gene fills in the rest. The chain is built from TRBV6-1 and TRBJ2-3; 9 nucleotides agree with TRBD2. The germline V gene encodes CDR1 MNHNS and CDR2 SASEGT. Trimming removed 1 base from V and 5 bases from J; junction bases left unmatched: 7. The CDR3 extends over 16 amino acids. CDR3 protein: CASSEVSGGGKDTQYF. The part of the CDR3 DNA that was read is TGTGCCAGCAGTGAAGTTAGCGGGGGAGGAAAAGATACG.

The table lists this clone with many counts. With the read ending 3 residues before the CDR3 end, the germline J gene is used to fill in that end. The chain has TRBV4-2 and TRBJ2-3, with D unclear. From germline, CDR1 is LGHNA and CDR2 YNFKEQ. V shed 0 bases and J shed 0 bases, with 7 bases lying between them. This CDR3 region has 15 residues. Incomplete CDR3 DNA: TGTGCCAGCAGCCAAGAATGGGCCAGCACAGATACG. It yields the protein CASSQEWASTDT. The whole CDR3 sequence is CASSQEWASTDTQYF.

Ten or more counts support this clone. The missing CDR3 end, 3 residues past where the read stops, is filled in from the germline J gene. The chain joins TRBV11-3 to TRBJ1-1; a possible D gene is TRBD1 (5 bases). This CDR3 has 13 amino acids. Germline CDR1 and CDR2: SGHNT and YENEEA. Trimming removed 7 bases at V and 1 base at J, with 10 bases between. The CDR3 sequence: CASKETGNTEAFF. CDR3 DNA (partial): TGTGCCAGCAAGGAAACAGGGAACACTGAA.

This clone was seen many times. Read coverage stops 3 residues before the CDR3 terminus; the germline J gene supplies the remainder. The genes are TRBV7-7 and TRBJ2-7; TRBD1 is a possible D gene (5 bases). Germline CDR1 SSHAT, CDR2 FNYEAQ (reference sequence). The CDR3 covers 15 residues. The V end was cut by 5 bases, the J end by 1 base, with 15 bases between. Here the CDR3 reads CASSLGPDKSYEQYF. The covered CDR3 bases are TGTGCCAGCAGCCTTGGTCCGGACAAGTCCTACGAG.